Listed here are 27 T cell receptor beta chains from one sample, sequenced in a study of cytomegalovirus exposure and HLA in healthy donors (dated by TCRdb to between 2016 and 2019). The library was prepared using the immunoSEQ multiplex PCR assay. For the multiplex PCR, a mixture combining 60 forward primers for TCR Vbeta segments and 13 reverse primers for TCR Jbeta segments was used. TCRdb's version of the immuneACCESS table is confined to in-frame rearrangements and falls short of the full clone set. An unresolved V gene accounts for under half of the shortfall where checked; the remainder is of unknown origin. The sample table records some 140,000 clones; over 75% of these occur just once. The ten largest clones add up to approximately 8.2% of the sample. Sequenced sample: PBMCs. These receptors all come from a woman aged 50 to 60 in good health and CMV-seropositive.

The rearrangement joins TRBV23-1 to TRBJ2-7, with D possibly matching TRBD1 (7 bases). TRBV23-1 is placed among ORFs of uncertain function. V was clipped by 2 bases and J by 3 bases, with 23 bases between them. This CDR3 has 18 residues. This chain's CDR3 is CASSQPKTGGQNYYEQYF. CDR3 in DNA: TGCGCCAGCAGTCAACCCAAGACCGGGGGACAGAACTACTACGAGCAGTACTTC.

The V and J genes are TRBV5-6 and TRBJ1-4; 9 bases fit TRBD1. The length of the CDR3 is 16 residues. Germline V gene data show CDR1 as SGHDT and CDR2 as YYEEEE. V trimming: 2 bases; J trimming: 7 bases; junction bases outside the gene matches: 9. The CDR3 protein is CASSFGQGTISEKLFF. CDR3 coding DNA: TGTGCCAGCAGCTTTGGACAGGGGACGATTAGTGAAAAACTGTTTTTT.

The chain has TRBV6-1 and TRBJ2-3, with 9 bases aligning to TRBD1. J lost 6 bases, V lost 0 bases, and 4 bases had no gene match. This CDR3 has 15 residues. Germline V gene sequence: CDR1 MNHNS, CDR2 SASEGT. Here the CDR3 DNA reads TGTGCCAGCAGTGAAGCGGGACAGGGCTACGATACGCAGTATTTT. Its translation is CASSEAGQGYDTQYF.

The DNA for the CDR3 is TGTGCCAGCAGCCAAGCTGCGGAGAGGAATGAAAAACTGTTTTTT. The encoded protein is CASSQAAERNEKLFF. This chain links TRBV4-2 with TRBJ1-4; D gene uncertain. Trimming stripped 1 base from V and 5 bases from J, with 11 bases between. The CDR3 has 15 amino acids. CDR1 and CDR2 (germline): LGHNA, YNFKEQ.

This sequence joins TRBV27 and TRBJ2-3, with D possibly TRBD1 on 5 matching bases. Per germline, CDR1 MNHEY and CDR2 SMNVEV (reference sequence). This CDR3 has 15 amino acids. Trimming left V 5 bases short and J 2 bases short, with 14 bases between. The CDR3 sequence: CASSAQDIPTDTQYF. CDR3 bases: TGTGCCAGCAGTGCCCAGGACATCCCCACAGATACGCAGTATTTT.

This rearrangement joins TRBV2 to TRBJ2-7; D is possibly TRBD2 (5 bases). Deletions cut 4 bases from V and 6 bases from J, with 16 bases between. The CDR3 is made up of 14 amino acids. Looked up from germline, CDR1 is SNHLY and CDR2 is FYNNEI. The CDR3 DNA sequence: TGTGCCAGCAGTGTAAACGAAGGAGGAACCGAGCAGTACTTC. This encodes CASSVNEGGTEQYF. The full variable domain, with the rest looked up from reference TRBV2 and TRBJ2-7, is EPEVTQTPSHQVTQMGQEVILRCVPISNHLYFYWYRQILGQKVEFLVSFYNNEISEKSEIFDDQFSVERPDGSNFTLKIRSTKLEDSAMYFCASSVNEGGTEQYFGPGTRLTVT.

The chain uses TRBV7-2 and TRBJ1-5; tentative D call: TRBD1 (5 bases). Germline V gene data show CDR1 as SGHTA and CDR2 as FQGNSA. The CDR3 spans 13 residues. V lost 8 bases and J 1 base, leaving 9 bases between the germline ends. The CDR3 region is CASQGWSNQPQHF. In DNA, the CDR3 is TGTGCCAGCCAGGGTTGGAGCAATCAGCCCCAGCATTTT.

The J gene is TRBJ1-2, the V gene TRBV5-1, with TRBD1 matching over 9 bases. The V gene's germline CDR1 is SGHRS and CDR2 YFSETQ. V shed 4 bases and J 5 bases; nucleotides not matched to a gene: 9. The CDR3 length is 15 residues. The CDR3 DNA follows: TGCGCCAGCAGCATCCTCGGGACAGGGTGGTATGGCTACACCTTC. As protein: CASSILGTGWYGYTF.

The rearrangement links TRBV7-8 to TRBJ2-3; 7 positions match TRBD2. There are 15 residues in the CDR3. The V gene's germline CDR1 is SGHVS and CDR2 FQNEAQ. V lost 1 base and J lost 2; bases outside the gene matches: 3. CDR3 sequence (DNA): TGTGCCAGCAGCTTAGGAGCGGGGTACACAGATACGCAGTATTTT. Translation gives CASSLGAGYTDTQYF.

This clone has only a few counts. The chain employs TRBV4-1 and TRBJ1-1; D is undetermined. Germline CDR1 reads MGHRA; CDR2 reads YSYEKL. CDR3 length: 14 residues. The ends were cut back, 4 bases at V and 0 bases at J, with 9 bases in the middle. CDR3 in DNA: TGCGCCAGCAGCCGAGTACAGCTGAACACTGAAGCTTTCTTT. Amino acids: CASSRVQLNTEAFF.

A single count supports this clone. The rearrangement joins TRBV5-1 to TRBJ2-5; TRBD2 might be the D (6 bases). Trimming left V 2 bases short and J 3 bases short, with 8 bases between. CDR1 is SGHRS, CDR2 YFSETQ, per germline. The CDR3 has 13 amino acids. The DNA of the CDR3 is TGCGCCAGCAGCTTTCCGGGGGAAGAGACCCAGTACTTC. Its translation: CASSFPGEETQYF. Together with reference TRBV5-1 and TRBJ2-5, the CDR3 gives the full variable domain: KAGVTQTPRYLIKTRGQQVTLSCSPISGHRSVSWYQQTPGQGLQFLFEYFSETQRNKGNFPGRFSGRQFSNSRSEMNVSTLELGDSALYLCASSFPGEETQYFGPGTRLLVL.

This sequence joins TRBV19 and TRBJ2-5; 8 bases are a match to TRBD2. This CDR3 region has 14 residues. CDR1 and CDR2 from the germline V gene are LNHDA and SQIVND (reference sequence). Trimming cost V 7 bases and J 2 bases; bases outside gene matches: 6. The CDR3 here is CASTKRGGQETQYF. In DNA, the CDR3 is TGTGCCAGTACCAAACGGGGGGGGCAAGAGACCCAGTACTTC.

This CDR3 is CASKARTGQETQYF. The CDR3 bases are TGTGCCAGCAAAGCAAGGACTGGACAGGAGACCCAGTACTTC. The chain recombines TRBV6-6 with TRBJ2-5, with D possibly being TRBD1 (6 bases). The CDR3 is 14 residues long. The V end was cut by 7 bases, the J end by 5 bases, with 17 bases between. From germline, CDR1 is MNHNY and CDR2 SVGAGI (reference sequence).

This chain links TRBV9 with TRBJ1-1; TRBD1 matches at 7 bases. Germline V gives CDR1 SGDLS, CDR2 YYNGEE. Trimming at V came to 4 bases and at J to 4 bases, leaving 7 bases not matched to a gene. The CDR3 covers 14 residues. The CDR3 nucleotides read TGTGCCAGCAGCCCCCGGGACAGCTTCACTGAAGCTTTCTTT. Its translation: CASSPRDSFTEAFF.

J is TRBJ2-3 and V is TRBV14, with 8 bases fitting TRBD2. Trimming took 4 bases from V and 0 from J; bases not matched to a gene: 3. Germline V gene lookup returns CDR1 SGHDN and CDR2 FVKESK. There are 15 residues in the CDR3. The CDR3 spells CASSPGGFSTDTQYF. The CDR3 coding sequence is TGTGCCAGCAGCCCGGGGGGGTTTAGCACAGATACGCAGTATTTT.

This chain connects TRBV6-1 to TRBJ1-1; 7 nucleotides line up with TRBD1. This CDR3 is 13 amino acids long. Germline assignment: CDR1 MNHNS and CDR2 SASEGT. The V segment lost 9 bases and the J segment 5 bases; nucleotides outside the gene matches: 9. This chain's CDR3 is CASSDRRTTEAFF. CDR3 bases: TGTGCCAGTTCGGACAGGCGTACTACTGAAGCTTTCTTT.

The chain is built from TRBV6-5 and TRBJ2-3, with D hard to call. V was pared by 8 bases and J by 2 bases, with 14 bases between. Germline V gene lookup returns CDR1 MNHEY and CDR2 SVGAGI. The CDR3 loop spans 14 amino acids. As DNA, the CDR3 is TGTGCCAGCGGGCCATTTGGGTCCACAGATACGCAGTATTTT. Its protein product is CASGPFGSTDTQYF.

The genes are TRBV7-8 and TRBJ2-5; D is perhaps TRBD2 (5 bases). V shed 4 bases and J shed 4 bases, with 19 bases lying between them. The CDR3 totals 16 residues. From germline, CDR1 is SGHVS and CDR2 FQNEAQ. CDR3 sequence reads: CASSSNSAGAGETQYF. The CDR3 DNA reads TGTGCCAGCAGCTCCAACTCGGCGGGTGCAGGAGAGACCCAGTACTTC.

J is TRBJ2-3 and V is TRBV7-2; a weak D match, TRBD2 (5 bases). The CDR3 extends over 14 amino acids. V was trimmed by 4 bases and J by 11 bases, leaving 19 bases between them. Germline CDR1 and CDR2: SGHTA and FQGNSA. The CDR3 DNA is TGTGCCAGCAGCTCAGTAAGGACGGAGGTATGGCAGTATTTT. Protein product: CASSSVRTEVWQYF.

The CDR3 DNA sequence: TGTGCCAGCAGCTCCCAGGCGGGGGGAGATACGCAGTATTTT. Protein product: CASSSQAGGDTQYF. The chain employs TRBV7-3 and TRBJ2-3, with 8 positions matching TRBD2. CDR1 is SGHTA, CDR2 FQGTGA, per germline. V trimming: 4 bases; J trimming: 5 bases; junction bases outside the gene matches: 5. The CDR3 runs 14 residues.

This clone has only one observation. The chain joins TRBV7-6 to TRBJ1-4; 8 positions match TRBD1. Germline-derived CDR1 and CDR2 are SGHVS and FNYEAQ. J gave up 7 bases and V 6 bases, and 7 bases lay outside the gene matches. The CDR3 is 14 amino acids. This CDR3 reads CASSPGQGTEKLFF. The CDR3 coding sequence is TGTGCCAGCAGTCCTGGACAGGGAACTGAAAAACTGTTTTTT.

V usage is TRBV10-2 and J usage is TRBJ1-6; the D gene is possibly TRBD1 (6 bases). The ends were cut back, 2 bases at V and 7 bases at J, with 9 bases in the middle. Germline V gives CDR1 WSHSY, CDR2 SAAADI. The CDR3 runs to 14 residues. CDR3 sequence: CASSERGKNSPLHF. The DNA of the CDR3 is TGCGCCAGCAGTGAGAGGGGGAAAAATTCACCCCTCCACTTT.

This chain joins TRBV28 and TRBJ2-5, with 10 bases lining up with TRBD1. This CDR3 is 15 amino acids long. Per the germline V gene, CDR1 is MDHEN and CDR2 is SYDVKM. Unmatched junction bases numbered 9, after V lost 7 bases and J lost 4 bases. The CDR3 DNA reads as TGTGCCAGCAATGCCTTCCGGGACAGGGGAGAGACCCAGTACTTC. As protein: CASNAFRDRGETQYF. Looking up the rest from reference TRBV28 and TRBJ2-5 gives the full variable domain: DVKVTQSSRYLVKRTGEKVFLECVQDMDHENMFWYRQDPGLGLRLIYFSYDVKMKEKGDIPEGYSVSREKKERFSLILESASTNQTSMYLCASNAFRDRGETQYFGPGTRLLVL.

This chain connects TRBV4-3 to TRBJ2-3, with 9 bases matching TRBD2. With V trimmed by 1 base and J by 1 base, 6 bases remained unmatched. This CDR3 spans 17 amino acids. CDR1 and CDR2 from the germline V gene are LGHNA and YSLEER. CDR3 DNA: TGCGCCAGCAGCCAAGCCCTCCAGCGGGGGGGCACAGATACGCAGTATTTT. Amino acids: CASSQALQRGGTDTQYF.

V is TRBV28 and J is TRBJ1-5, with D perhaps matching TRBD1 (6 bases). This CDR3 has 17 residues. Germline-derived CDR1 and CDR2 are MDHEN and SYDVKM. The germline V and J ends were trimmed by 4 bases and 1 base, with 17 bases remaining between them. CDR3 sequence (DNA): TGTGCCAGCAGTTCCACCACAGGGACCAGAAGCAATCAGCCCCAGCATTTT. This encodes CASSSTTGTRSNQPQHF.

The chain has TRBV7-2 and TRBJ2-7, with a weak D call TRBD2 (5 bases). CDR1 is SGHTA and CDR2 is FQGNSA in the germline V gene. Trimming stripped 5 bases from V and 3 bases from J, with 14 bases between. The length of the CDR3 is 14 residues. This chain's CDR3 is CASSPTFGIYEQYF. The CDR3 DNA is TGTGCCAGCAGCCCCACCTTCGGGATCTACGAGCAGTACTTC. Looking up the rest from reference TRBV7-2 and TRBJ2-7 gives the full variable domain: GAGVSQSPSNKVTEKGKDVELRCDPISGHTALYWYRQSLGQGLEFLIYFQGNSAPDKSGLPSDRFSAERTGGSVSTLTIQRTQQEDSAVYLCASSPTFGIYEQYFGPGTRLTVT.

The V and J genes are TRBV7-8 and TRBJ1-1, with TRBD1 as a possible D gene (5 bases). The CDR3 is made up of 14 amino acids. Deletions cut 1 base from V and 2 bases from J, with 8 bases between. The germline CDR1 and CDR2 sequences are SGHVS and FQNEAQ. The CDR3 region is CASSLGGTNTEAFF. The DNA of the CDR3 is TGTGCCAGCAGCTTAGGGGGCACTAACACTGAAGCTTTCTTT.